This is a list of T cell receptor beta chains from one sample in a study of blood T cell repertoires in COVID-19. Produced via immunoSEQ multiplex PCR; TCRdb's table is partial and in-frame only. The table lists 25,000 to 30,000 clones, about three quarters of them singletons. Sequenced input: peripheral blood. The receptors stem from a boy between 2 and 10 years old with active or convalescent COVID-19. The CDR3 runs from the conserved cysteine through the conserved F or W. A D gene is named only where the DNA matches it firmly. Rows may omit the clone size; those that give it use once, few, many or a size class.

V	J	D	size	CDR3	DNA
TRBV11-1	TRBJ1-4	TRBD1	few	CASSPHRGRNEKLFF	TGTGCCAGCAGCCCGCACAGGGGGCGGAATGAAAAACTGTTTTTT
TRBV27	TRBJ1-2	.	.	CASSVQGGSYGYTF	TGTGCCAGCAGTGTACAGGGTGGAAGCTATGGCTACACCTTC
TRBV29-1	TRBJ1-1	TRBD1	medium-sized	CSVDQQGGPEAFF	TGCAGCGTTGATCAACAGGGGGGACCTGAAGCTTTCTTT
TRBV18	TRBJ2-2	TRBD2	.	CASSPSGVSAGELFF	TGTGCCAGCTCACCAAGCGGGGTGTCCGCCGGGGAGCTGTTTTTT
TRBV7-8	TRBJ1-2	.	.	CASSLGERGYTF	TGTGCCAGCAGCTTAGGGGAGCGGGGCTACACCTTC
TRBV28	TRBJ2-7	.	.	CASSHMGGQGPYEQYF	TGTGCCAGCAGCCACATGGGGGGGCAGGGACCTTACGAGCAGTACTTC
TRBV19	TRBJ1-5	TRBD1	.	CASSVRQGPSNQPQHF	TGTGCCAGTAGTGTTAGACAGGGGCCTAGCAATCAGCCCCAGCATTTT
TRBV5-5	TRBJ1-5	.	.	CASSVGQWSQPQHF	TGTGCCAGCAGCGTAGGACAATGGTCCCAGCCCCAGCATTTT
TRBV4-1	TRBJ2-2	TRBD2	.	CASSPPRNLAGGAGELFF	TGCGCCAGCAGCCCCCCCCGGAATCTAGCGGGGGGCGCCGGGGAGCTGTTTTTT
TRBV7-6	TRBJ2-1	.	.	CASSSLSFEQFF	TGTGCCAGCAGCTCCCTATCTTTTGAGCAGTTCTTC
TRBV6-2/TRBV6-3	TRBJ2-1	TRBD2	.	CASSYNRGTSGRPKYNEQFF	TGTGCCAGCAGTTATAATAGAGGGACTAGCGGGAGGCCGAAATACAATGAGCAGTTCTTC
TRBV30	TRBJ2-1	TRBD2	once	CAWSVQAGNEQFF	TGTGCCTGGAGTGTACAAGCGGGGAATGAGCAGTTCTTC
TRBV5-1	TRBJ2-3	TRBD2	.	CASSPQPGLAGGPGDTQYF	TGCGCCAGCAGCCCACAACCGGGACTAGCGGGGGGGCCTGGAGATACGCAGTATTTT
TRBV10-1	TRBJ1-2	.	.	CASSDHRVYGYTF	TGCGCCAGCAGTGATCACCGGGTCTATGGCTACACCTTC
TRBV5-1	TRBJ2-7	TRBD1	.	CASSVFSSGTGGMEQYF	TGCGCCAGCAGCGTATTCTCGTCCGGGACAGGGGGCATGGAGCAGTACTTC
TRBV19	TRBJ2-4	TRBD1	.	CASTSTGGMNIQYF	TGTGCCAGTACCTCAACAGGGGGCATGAACATTCAGTACTTC
TRBV6-6	TRBJ2-5	TRBD1	large	CASSGRGGSKETQYF	TGTGCCAGCAGTGGCCGAGGGGGCAGCAAAGAGACCCAGTACTTC
TRBV6-1	TRBJ1-4	TRBD1	.	CASSDMGQGLANEKLFF	TGTGCCAGCAGTGATATGGGACAGGGTTTGGCTAATGAAAAACTGTTTTTT
TRBV28	TRBJ2-4	.	few	CATEGSGVLAKNIQYF	TGTGCCACCGAGGGATCGGGGGTCTTAGCCAAAAACATTCAGTACTTC
TRBV7-9	TRBJ1-2	TRBD1	few	CASSPKRGGASYGYTF	TGTGCCAGCAGCCCGAAGAGAGGGGGCGCGAGCTATGGCTACACCTTC
TRBV3-1/TRBV3-2	TRBJ2-3	.	.	CASSRGFILGTDTQYF	TGTGCCAGCAGTCGGGGGTTCATCCTAGGTACAGATACGCAGTATTTT
TRBV7-9	TRBJ1-3	.	many	CASSLDAIGSGNTIYF	TGTGCCAGCAGCTTAGACGCCATCGGCTCTGGAAACACCATATATTTT
TRBV28	TRBJ2-5	.	.	CASSRPQYAETQYF	TGTGCCAGCAGTCGTCCCCAGTACGCAGAGACCCAGTACTTC
TRBV21-1	TRBJ1-5	.	.	CASSKEQPGCRPQHF	TGTGCCAGCAGCAAAGAGCAGCCGGGATGTCGGCCCCAGCATTTT